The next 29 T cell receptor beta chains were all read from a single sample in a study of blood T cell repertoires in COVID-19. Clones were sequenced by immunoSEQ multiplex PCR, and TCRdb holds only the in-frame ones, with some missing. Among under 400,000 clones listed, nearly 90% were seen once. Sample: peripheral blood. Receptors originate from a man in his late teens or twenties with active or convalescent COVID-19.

The CDR3 reads CATSGYSNQPQHF. In DNA, the CDR3 is TGTGCCACCTCAGGCTATAGCAATCAGCCCCAGCATTTT. This chain joins TRBV24-1 and TRBJ1-5, with no clear D. CDR1 and CDR2 from the germline V gene are KGHDR and SFDVKD. The CDR3 is 13 amino acids. V shed 9 bases and J shed 0 bases, with 8 bases lying between them.

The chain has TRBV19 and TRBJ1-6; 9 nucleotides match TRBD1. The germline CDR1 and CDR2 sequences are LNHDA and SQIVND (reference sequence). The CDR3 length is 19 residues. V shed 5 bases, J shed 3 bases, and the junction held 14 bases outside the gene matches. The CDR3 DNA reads TGTGCCAGTAGTTCCTCACCGGGACAGGGAAAGGACTATAATTCACCCCTCCACTTT. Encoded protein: CASSSSPGQGKDYNSPLHF.

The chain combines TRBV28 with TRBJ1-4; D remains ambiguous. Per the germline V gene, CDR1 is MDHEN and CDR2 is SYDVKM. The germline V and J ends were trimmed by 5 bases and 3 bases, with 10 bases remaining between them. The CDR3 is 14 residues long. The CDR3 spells CASSPGWANEKLFF. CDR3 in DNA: TGTGCCAGCAGTCCAGGTTGGGCTAATGAAAAACTGTTTTTT.

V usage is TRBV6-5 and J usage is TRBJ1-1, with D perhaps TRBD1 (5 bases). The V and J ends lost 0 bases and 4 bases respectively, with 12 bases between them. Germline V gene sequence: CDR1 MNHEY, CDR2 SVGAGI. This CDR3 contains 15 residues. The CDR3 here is CASSYSRGSGTEAFF. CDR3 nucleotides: TGTGCCAGCAGTTACTCCCGGGGGAGCGGCACTGAAGCTTTCTTT.

In nucleotides, the CDR3 is TGTGCCAGCAGCTTTGGTACGGCAGATACGCAGTATTTT. Amino acid sequence: CASSFGTADTQYF. V is TRBV7-9 and J is TRBJ2-3; D gene unclear. V shed 3 bases and J shed 4 bases, with 8 bases lying between them. Germline assignment: CDR1 SEHNR and CDR2 FQNEAQ (reference sequence). The CDR3 runs to 13 residues.

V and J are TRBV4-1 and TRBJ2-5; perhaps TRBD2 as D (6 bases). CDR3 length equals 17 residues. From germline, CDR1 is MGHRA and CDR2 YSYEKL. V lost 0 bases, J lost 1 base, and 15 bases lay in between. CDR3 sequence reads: CASSQDIPGTLQETQYF. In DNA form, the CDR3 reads TGCGCCAGCAGCCAAGATATCCCCGGGACTCTCCAAGAGACCCAGTACTTC.

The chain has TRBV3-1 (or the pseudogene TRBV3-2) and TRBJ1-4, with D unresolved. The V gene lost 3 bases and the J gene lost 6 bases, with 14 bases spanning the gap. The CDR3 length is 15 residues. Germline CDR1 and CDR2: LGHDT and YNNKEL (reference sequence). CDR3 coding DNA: TGTGCCAGCAGCCAGGCGGGGTTGTGGGATGAAAAACTGTTTTTT. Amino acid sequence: CASSQAGLWDEKLFF.

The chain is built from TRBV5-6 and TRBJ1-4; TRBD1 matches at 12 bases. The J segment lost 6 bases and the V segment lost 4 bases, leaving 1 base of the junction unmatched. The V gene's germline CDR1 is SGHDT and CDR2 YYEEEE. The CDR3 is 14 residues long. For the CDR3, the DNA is TGTGCCAGCAGCAGGGACAGGGGGCATGAAAAACTGTTTTTT. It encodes CASSRDRGHEKLFF.

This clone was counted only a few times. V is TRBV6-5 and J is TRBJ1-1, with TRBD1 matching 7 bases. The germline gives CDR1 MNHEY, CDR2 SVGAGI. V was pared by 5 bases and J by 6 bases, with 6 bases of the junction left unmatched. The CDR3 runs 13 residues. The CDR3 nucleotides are TGTGCCAGCAGTAGACAGGGCGGCTCTGAAGCTTTCTTT. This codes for CASSRQGGSEAFF.

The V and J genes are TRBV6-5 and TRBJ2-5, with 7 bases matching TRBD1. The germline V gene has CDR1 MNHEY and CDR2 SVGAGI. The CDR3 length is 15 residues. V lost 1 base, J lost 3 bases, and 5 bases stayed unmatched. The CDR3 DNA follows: TGTGCCAGCAGTTACTTTGGACAGGCCGAAGAGACCCAGTACTTC. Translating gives CASSYFGQAEETQYF.

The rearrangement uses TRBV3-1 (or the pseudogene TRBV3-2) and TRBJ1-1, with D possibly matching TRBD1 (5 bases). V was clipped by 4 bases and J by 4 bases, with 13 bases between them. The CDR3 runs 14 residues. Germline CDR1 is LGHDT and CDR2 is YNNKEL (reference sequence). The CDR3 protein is CASSPYPRVTEAFF. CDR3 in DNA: TGTGCCAGCAGCCCATACCCCAGGGTCACTGAAGCTTTCTTT.

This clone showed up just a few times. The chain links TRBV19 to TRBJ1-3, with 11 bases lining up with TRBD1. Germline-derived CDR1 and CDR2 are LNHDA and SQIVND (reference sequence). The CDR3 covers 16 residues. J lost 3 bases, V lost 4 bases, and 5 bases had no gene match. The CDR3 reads CASSTPDRGLGNTIYF. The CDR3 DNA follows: TGTGCCAGTAGTACCCCGGACAGGGGGCTTGGAAACACCATATATTTT.

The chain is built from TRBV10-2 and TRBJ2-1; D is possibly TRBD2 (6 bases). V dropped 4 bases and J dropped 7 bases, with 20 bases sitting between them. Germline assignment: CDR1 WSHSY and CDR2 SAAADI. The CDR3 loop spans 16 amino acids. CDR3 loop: CASSVGVTRSGNEQFF. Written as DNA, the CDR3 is TGCGCCAGCAGTGTCGGGGTGACTAGATCGGGGAATGAGCAGTTCTTC.

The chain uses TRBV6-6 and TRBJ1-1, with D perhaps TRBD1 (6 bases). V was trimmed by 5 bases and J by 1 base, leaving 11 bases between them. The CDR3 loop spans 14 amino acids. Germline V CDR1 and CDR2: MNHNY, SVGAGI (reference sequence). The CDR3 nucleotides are TGTGCCAGCAGTACCAAGACAGGGAACACTGAAGCTTTCTTT. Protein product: CASSTKTGNTEAFF.

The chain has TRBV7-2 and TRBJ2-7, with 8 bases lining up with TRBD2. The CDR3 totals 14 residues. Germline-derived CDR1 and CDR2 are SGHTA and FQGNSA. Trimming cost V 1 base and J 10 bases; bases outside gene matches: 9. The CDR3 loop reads CASSLGPSGPYQYF. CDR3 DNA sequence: TGTGCCAGCAGCTTAGGGCCTAGCGGGCCCTACCAGTACTTC.

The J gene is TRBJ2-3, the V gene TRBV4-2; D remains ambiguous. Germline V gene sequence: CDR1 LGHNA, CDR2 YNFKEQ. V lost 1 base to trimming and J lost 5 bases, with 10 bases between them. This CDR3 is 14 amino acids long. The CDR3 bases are TGTGCCAGCAGCCAAGGTCGGTCGCAAGATACGCAGTATTTT. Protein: CASSQGRSQDTQYF.

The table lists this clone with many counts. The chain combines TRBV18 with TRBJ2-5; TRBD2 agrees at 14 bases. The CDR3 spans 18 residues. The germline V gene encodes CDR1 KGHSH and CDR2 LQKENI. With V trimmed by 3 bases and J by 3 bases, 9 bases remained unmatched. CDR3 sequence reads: CASSPVGPGLAGEETQYF. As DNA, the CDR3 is TGTGCCAGCTCACCCGTCGGACCGGGACTAGCGGGAGAAGAGACCCAGTACTTC.

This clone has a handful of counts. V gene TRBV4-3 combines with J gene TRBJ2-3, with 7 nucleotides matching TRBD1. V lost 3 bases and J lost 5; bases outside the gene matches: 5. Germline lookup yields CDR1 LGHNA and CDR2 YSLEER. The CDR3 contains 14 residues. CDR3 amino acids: CASSQTGFRDTQYF. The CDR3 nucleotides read TGCGCCAGCAGCCAGACAGGGTTTCGAGATACGCAGTATTTT.

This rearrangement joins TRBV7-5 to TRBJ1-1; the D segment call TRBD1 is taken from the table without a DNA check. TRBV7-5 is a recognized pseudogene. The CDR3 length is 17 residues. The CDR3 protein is CARSLNGQGIMNTEAFF. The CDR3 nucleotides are TGTGCCAGAAGCTTAAACGGACAGGGGATCATGAACACTGAAGCTTTCTTT.

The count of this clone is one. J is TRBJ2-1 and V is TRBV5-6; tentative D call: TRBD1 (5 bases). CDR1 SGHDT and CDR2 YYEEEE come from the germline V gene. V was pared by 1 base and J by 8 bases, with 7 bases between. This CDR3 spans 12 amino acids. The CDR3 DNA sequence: TGTGCCAGCAGCTTGACAGGTTATGAGCAGTTCTTC. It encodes CASSLTGYEQFF.

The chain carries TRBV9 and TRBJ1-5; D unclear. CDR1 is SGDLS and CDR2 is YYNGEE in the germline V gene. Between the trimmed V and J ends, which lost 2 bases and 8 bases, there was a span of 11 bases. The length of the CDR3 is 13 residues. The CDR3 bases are TGTGCCAGCAGCGTCCACCCCGGGGAGCCCCAGCATTTT. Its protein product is CASSVHPGEPQHF. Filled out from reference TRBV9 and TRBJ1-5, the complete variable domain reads DSGVTQTPKHLITATGQRVTLRCSPRSGDLSVYWYQQSLDQGLQFLIQYYNGEERAKGNILERFSAQQFPDLHSELNLSSLELGDSALYFCASSVHPGEPQHFGDGTRLSIL.

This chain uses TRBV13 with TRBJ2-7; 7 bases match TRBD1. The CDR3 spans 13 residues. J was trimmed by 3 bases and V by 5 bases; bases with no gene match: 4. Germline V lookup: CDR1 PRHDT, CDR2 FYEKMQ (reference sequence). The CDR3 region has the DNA TGTGCCAGCAGCCAAGACAGGGACTACGAGCAGTACTTC. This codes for CASSQDRDYEQYF.

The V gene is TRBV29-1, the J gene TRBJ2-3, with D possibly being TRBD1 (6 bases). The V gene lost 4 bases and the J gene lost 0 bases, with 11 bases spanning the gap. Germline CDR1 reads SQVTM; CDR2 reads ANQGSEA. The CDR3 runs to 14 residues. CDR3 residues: CSVAGTTSTDTQYF. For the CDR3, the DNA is TGCAGCGTTGCGGGGACAACTAGCACAGATACGCAGTATTTT.

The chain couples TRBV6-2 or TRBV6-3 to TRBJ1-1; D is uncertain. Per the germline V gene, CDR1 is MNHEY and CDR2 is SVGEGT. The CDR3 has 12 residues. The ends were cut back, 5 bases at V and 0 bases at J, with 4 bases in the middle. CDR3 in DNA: TGTGCCAGCAGTACAATGAACACTGAAGCTTTCTTT. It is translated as CASSTMNTEAFF.

The CDR3 loop reads CASSLGQREYNEQFF. Written as DNA, the CDR3 is TGTGCCAGCAGCTTAGGACAGAGAGAGTACAATGAGCAGTTCTTC. The V gene is TRBV11-2, the J gene TRBJ2-1, with TRBD1 as a possible D gene (5 bases). Germline-derived CDR1 and CDR2 are SGHAT and FQNNGV. The length of the CDR3 is 15 residues. V dropped 1 base and J dropped 4 bases, with 11 bases sitting between them.

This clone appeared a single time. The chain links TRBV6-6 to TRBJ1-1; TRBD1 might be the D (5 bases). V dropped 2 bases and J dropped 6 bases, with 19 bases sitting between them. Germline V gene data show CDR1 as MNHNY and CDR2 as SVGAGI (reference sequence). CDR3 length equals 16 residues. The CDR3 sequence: CASSYASRQWGAEAFF. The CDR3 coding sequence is TGTGCCAGCAGTTACGCCTCGAGGCAGTGGGGCGCTGAAGCTTTCTTT.

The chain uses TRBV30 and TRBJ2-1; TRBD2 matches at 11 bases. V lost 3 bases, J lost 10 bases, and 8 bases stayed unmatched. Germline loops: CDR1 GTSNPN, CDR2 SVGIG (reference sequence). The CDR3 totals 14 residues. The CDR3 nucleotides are TGTGCCTGGAGAATAGCGGGAGGGCCGGGGGAGCAGTTCTTC. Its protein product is CAWRIAGGPGEQFF.

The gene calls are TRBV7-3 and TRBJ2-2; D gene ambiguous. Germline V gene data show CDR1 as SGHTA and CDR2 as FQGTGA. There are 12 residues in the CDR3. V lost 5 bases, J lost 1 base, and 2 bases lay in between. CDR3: CASSLNTGELFF. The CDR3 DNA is TGTGCCAGCAGCCTGAACACCGGGGAGCTGTTTTTT.

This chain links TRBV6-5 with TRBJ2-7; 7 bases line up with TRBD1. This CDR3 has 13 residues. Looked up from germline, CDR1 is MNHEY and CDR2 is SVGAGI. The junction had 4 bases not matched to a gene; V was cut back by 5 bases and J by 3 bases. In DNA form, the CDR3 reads TGTGCCAGCAGTAAGGGGACAGTCTACGAGCAGTACTTC. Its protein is CASSKGTVYEQYF.